A single T cell receptor beta chain is shown here with its context. PCR was performed using 60 Vbeta and 13 Jbeta primers. Measured with immunoSEQ multiplex PCR; TCRdb has only the in-frame clones, and not every one. The data show approximately 35,000 clones, 65% to 75% seen once. The data belong to a study of cytomegalovirus exposure and HLA in healthy donors. The germline V gene encodes CDR1 MNHEY and CDR2 SMNVEV (reference sequence). The CDR3 loop spans 16 amino acids. V shed 5 bases and J 0 bases; nucleotides not matched to a gene: 6. Sequenced: PBMCs. The chain employs TRBV27 and TRBJ1-1; TRBD1 matches at 10 bases. The clonotype comes from a man between 40 and 49 years old in good health and CMV-seropositive. CDR3 nucleotides: TGTGCCAGCAGTGTCTGGACAGGGGGTTTGAACACTGAAGCTTTCTTT. As protein: CASSVWTGGLNTEAFF.